These T cell receptor beta chains were read from a single sample in a study of blood T cell repertoires in COVID-19. The method was immunoSEQ multiplex PCR; TCRdb's version includes in-frame clones alone and lacks a portion of them. The sample holds 350,000 or so clones, around 86% seen once. Source material: PBMCs or T cells enriched from blood (not recorded which). The receptors here all came from a woman aged 40 to 50 with acute COVID-19. Both conserved end residues are part of each CDR3. Fields, in order: D gene, V gene, J gene, clone size, CDR3 protein, CDR3 DNA. A D gene is named only where the DNA matches it firmly. Not all rows give a size; the values are once, few, many and, for expanded clones, a class.

D gene: TRBD1
V gene: TRBV19
J gene: TRBJ1-2
clone size: few
CDR3 protein: CASSDRDRGSYTF
CDR3 DNA: TGTGCCAGTAGTGACCGGGACAGGGGTAGCTACACCTTC

D gene: TRBD1
V gene: TRBV7-9
J gene: TRBJ1-6
clone size: once
CDR3 protein: CASSLGDRADSPLHF
CDR3 DNA: TGTGCCAGCAGCTTGGGGGACAGGGCTGATTCACCCCTCCACTTT

D gene: TRBD1
V gene: TRBV18
J gene: TRBJ2-3
clone size: .
CDR3 protein: CASSPERGPTDTQYF
CDR3 DNA: TGTGCCAGCTCACCAGAGAGGGGGCCCACAGATACGCAGTATTTT

D gene: TRBD1
V gene: TRBV9
J gene: TRBJ1-2
clone size: .
CDR3 protein: CASSVTTGDRNYGYTF
CDR3 DNA: TGTGCCAGCAGCGTAACTACGGGGGACAGAAACTATGGCTACACCTTC

D gene: .
V gene: TRBV6-5
J gene: TRBJ1-5
clone size: .
CDR3 protein: CASRLGTNSNQPQHF
CDR3 DNA: TGTGCCAGCAGACTAGGTACCAATAGCAATCAGCCCCAGCATTTT

D gene: .
V gene: TRBV7-2
J gene: TRBJ1-5
clone size: .
CDR3 protein: CASSLVGVSNQPQHF
CDR3 DNA: TGTGCCAGCAGCTTAGTGGGAGTTAGCAATCAGCCCCAGCATTTT

D gene: .
V gene: TRBV19
J gene: TRBJ1-2
clone size: .
CDR3 protein: CASSKVFSRAGRHYGYTF
CDR3 DNA: TGTGCCAGTAGTAAGGTTTTCAGTCGTGCGGGACGGCACTATGGCTACACCTTC

D gene: TRBD1
V gene: TRBV6-5
J gene: TRBJ2-4
clone size: .
CDR3 protein: CASSTGTGEYIQYF
CDR3 DNA: TGTGCCAGCAGTACCGGGACAGGGGAGTACATTCAGTACTTC

D gene: .
V gene: TRBV18
J gene: TRBJ1-1
clone size: .
CDR3 protein: CASSPVAVNTEAFF
CDR3 DNA: TGTGCCAGCTCACCGGTAGCTGTGAACACTGAAGCTTTCTTT

D gene: TRBD1
V gene: TRBV25-1
J gene: TRBJ2-1
clone size: .
CDR3 protein: CASSELLGQGRYNEQFF
CDR3 DNA: TGTGCCAGCAGTGAATTGTTAGGACAGGGGCGCTACAATGAGCAGTTCTTC

D gene: .
V gene: TRBV7-8
J gene: TRBJ1-4
clone size: .
CDR3 protein: CASSLTGGNEKLFF
CDR3 DNA: TGTGCCAGCAGCTTAACGGGGGGGAATGAAAAACTGTTTTTT

D gene: .
V gene: TRBV11-2
J gene: TRBJ2-7
clone size: .
CDR3 protein: CASSLYQDSSSYEQYF
CDR3 DNA: TGTGCCAGCAGCCTTTACCAGGACAGTAGCTCCTACGAGCAGTACTTC

D gene: .
V gene: TRBV5-1
J gene: TRBJ2-5
clone size: .
CDR3 protein: CASSLSETGRETQYF
CDR3 DNA: TGCGCCAGCAGCTTGTCCGAGACAGGTCGTGAGACCCAGTACTTC

D gene: .
V gene: TRBV2
J gene: TRBJ1-1
clone size: .
CDR3 protein: CANKPFEGTEAFF
CDR3 DNA: TGTGCCAACAAGCCTTTCGAGGGCACTGAAGCTTTCTTT

D gene: .
V gene: TRBV12-3/TRBV12-4
J gene: TRBJ2-7
clone size: .
CDR3 protein: CASAVETAGQYF
CDR3 DNA: TGTGCCAGTGCCGTGGAGACAGCAGGGCAGTACTTC

D gene: TRBD2
V gene: TRBV15
J gene: TRBJ2-1
clone size: .
CDR3 protein: CATRGGSSYNEQFF
CDR3 DNA: TGTGCCACCAGGGGCGGGAGCTCCTACAATGAGCAGTTCTTC

D gene: .
V gene: TRBV7-2
J gene: TRBJ1-5
clone size: .
CDR3 protein: CASSLGSSVNQPQHF
CDR3 DNA: TGTGCCAGCAGCTTAGGGAGCAGTGTCAATCAGCCCCAGCATTTT

D gene: TRBD1
V gene: TRBV5-1
J gene: TRBJ1-1
clone size: .
CDR3 protein: CASSGTGDTEAFF
CDR3 DNA: TGCGCCAGCAGCGGGACAGGGGACACTGAAGCTTTCTTT